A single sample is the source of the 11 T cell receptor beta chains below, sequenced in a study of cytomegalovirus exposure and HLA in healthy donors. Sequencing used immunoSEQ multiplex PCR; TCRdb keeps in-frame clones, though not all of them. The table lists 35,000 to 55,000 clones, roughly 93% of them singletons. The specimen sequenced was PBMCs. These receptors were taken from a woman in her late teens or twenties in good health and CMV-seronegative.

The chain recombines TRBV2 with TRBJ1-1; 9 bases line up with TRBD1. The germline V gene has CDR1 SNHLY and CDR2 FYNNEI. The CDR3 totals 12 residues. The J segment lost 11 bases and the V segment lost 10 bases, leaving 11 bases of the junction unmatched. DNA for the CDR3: TGTGCCACTACCGGGACAGGGATTTGGGCTTTCTTT. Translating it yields CATTGTGIWAFF.

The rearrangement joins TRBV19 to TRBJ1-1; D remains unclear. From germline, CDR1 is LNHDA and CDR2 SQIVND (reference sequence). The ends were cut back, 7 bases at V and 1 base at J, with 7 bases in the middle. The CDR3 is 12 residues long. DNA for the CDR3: TGTGCCAGTATTAGCGGGAACACTGAAGCTTTCTTT. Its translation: CASISGNTEAFF.

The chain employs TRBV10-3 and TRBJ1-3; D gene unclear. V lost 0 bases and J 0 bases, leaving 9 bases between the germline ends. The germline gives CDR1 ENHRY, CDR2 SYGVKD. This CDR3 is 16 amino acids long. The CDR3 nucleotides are TGTGCCATCAGTGAGTCGCACAGCTACTCTGGAAACACCATATATTTT. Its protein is CAISESHSYSGNTIYF.

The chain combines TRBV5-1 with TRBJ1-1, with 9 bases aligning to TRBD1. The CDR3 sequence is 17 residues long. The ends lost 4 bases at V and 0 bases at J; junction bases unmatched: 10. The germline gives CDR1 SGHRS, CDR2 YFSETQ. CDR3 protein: CASSITTGGVLNTEAFF. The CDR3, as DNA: TGCGCCAGCAGCATTACGACAGGGGGTGTTTTGAACACTGAAGCTTTCTTT.

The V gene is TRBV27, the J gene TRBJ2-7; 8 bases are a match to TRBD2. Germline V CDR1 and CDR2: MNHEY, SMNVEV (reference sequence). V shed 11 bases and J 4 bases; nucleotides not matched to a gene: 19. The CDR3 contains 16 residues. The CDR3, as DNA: TGTGCCTCCCCAGGCCCGGCGGGGGGCCTTGGGTACGAGCAGTACTTC. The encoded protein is CASPGPAGGLGYEQYF.

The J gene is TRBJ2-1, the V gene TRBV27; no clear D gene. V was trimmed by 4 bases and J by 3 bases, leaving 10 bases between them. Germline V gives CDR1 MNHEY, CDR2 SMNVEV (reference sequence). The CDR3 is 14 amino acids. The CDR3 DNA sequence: TGTGCCAGCAGTTCCCCGCCCTACTACAATGAGCAGTTCTTC. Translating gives CASSSPPYYNEQFF.

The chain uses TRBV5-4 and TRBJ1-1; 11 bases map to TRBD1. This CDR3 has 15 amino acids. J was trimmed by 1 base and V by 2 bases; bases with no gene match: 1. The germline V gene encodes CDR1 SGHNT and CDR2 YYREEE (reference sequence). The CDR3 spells CASSFGQGANTEAFF. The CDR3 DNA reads TGTGCCAGCAGCTTCGGACAGGGGGCGAACACTGAAGCTTTCTTT. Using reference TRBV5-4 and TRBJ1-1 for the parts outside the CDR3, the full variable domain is ETGVTQSPTHLIKTRGQQVTLRCSSQSGHNTVSWYQQALGQGPQFIFQYYREEENGRGNFPPRFSGLQFPNYSSELNVNALELDDSALYLCASSFGQGANTEAFFGQGTRLTVV.

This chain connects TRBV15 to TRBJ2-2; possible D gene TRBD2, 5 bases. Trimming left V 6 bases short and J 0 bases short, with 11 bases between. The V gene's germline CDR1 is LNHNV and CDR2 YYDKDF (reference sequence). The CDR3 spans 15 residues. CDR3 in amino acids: CATSSAGTNTGELFF. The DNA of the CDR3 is TGTGCCACCAGTTCTGCCGGGACGAACACCGGGGAGCTGTTTTTT.

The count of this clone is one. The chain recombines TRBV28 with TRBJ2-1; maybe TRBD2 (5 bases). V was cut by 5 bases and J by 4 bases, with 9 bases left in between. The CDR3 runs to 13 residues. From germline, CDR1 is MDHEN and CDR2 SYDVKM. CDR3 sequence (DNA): TGTGCCAGCAGTGTCACGGGGTACAATGAGCAGTTCTTC. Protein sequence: CASSVTGYNEQFF.

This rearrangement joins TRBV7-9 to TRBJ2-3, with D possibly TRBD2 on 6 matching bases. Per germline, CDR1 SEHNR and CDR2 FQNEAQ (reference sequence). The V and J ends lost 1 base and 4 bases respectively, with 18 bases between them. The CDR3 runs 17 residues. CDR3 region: CASSLERRVVIPDTQYF. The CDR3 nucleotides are TGTGCCAGCAGCTTAGAAAGGAGGGTCGTGATTCCAGATACGCAGTATTTT.

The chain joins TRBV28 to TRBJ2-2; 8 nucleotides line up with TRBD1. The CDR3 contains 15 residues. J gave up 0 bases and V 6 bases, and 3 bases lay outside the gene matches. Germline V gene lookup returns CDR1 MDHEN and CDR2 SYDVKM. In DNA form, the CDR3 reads TGTGCCAGCAGGACACAGGGGGCGAACACCGGGGAGCTGTTTTTT. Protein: CASRTQGANTGELFF.